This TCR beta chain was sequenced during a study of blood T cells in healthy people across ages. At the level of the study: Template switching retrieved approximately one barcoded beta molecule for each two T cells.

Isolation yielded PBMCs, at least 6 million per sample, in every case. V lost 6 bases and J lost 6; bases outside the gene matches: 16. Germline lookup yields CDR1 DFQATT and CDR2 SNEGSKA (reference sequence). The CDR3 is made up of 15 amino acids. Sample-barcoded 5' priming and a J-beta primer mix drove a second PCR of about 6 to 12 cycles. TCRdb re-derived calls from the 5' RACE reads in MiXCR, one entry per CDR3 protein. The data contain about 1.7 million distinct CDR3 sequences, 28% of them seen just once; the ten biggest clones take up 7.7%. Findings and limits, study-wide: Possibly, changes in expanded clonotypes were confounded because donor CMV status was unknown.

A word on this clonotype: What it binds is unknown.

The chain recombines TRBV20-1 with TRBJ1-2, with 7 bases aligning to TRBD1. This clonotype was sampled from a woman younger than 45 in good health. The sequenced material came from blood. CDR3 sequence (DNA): TGCAGTGCCGGAGAGAGGTCGGGACAGCCGAATGGCTACACCTTC. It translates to CSAGERSGQPNGYTF.